The source of this T cell receptor beta chain is a study of blood T cell repertoires in COVID-19. Germline lookup yields CDR1 MDHEN and CDR2 SYDVKM. V shed 10 bases, J shed 5 bases, and the junction held 14 bases outside the gene matches. The CDR3 sequence is 15 residues long. Profiling relied on immunoSEQ multiplex PCR, and the TCRdb table lists in-frame clones only, not all of them. The sample includes fewer than 300,000 clones, roughly 83% of them seen just once. The sequencing sample was made of peripheral blood. This sequence originates from a woman in her sixties or seventies with active or convalescent COVID-19. The V call is TRBV28, the J call TRBJ1-2; TRBD1 aligns across 9 bases. The CDR3 DNA reads as TGTGCCATCTTCGGGGGACAGGGCGCCAGTTATGGCTACACCTTC. Translating gives CAIFGGQGASYGYTF.